Listed below are T cell receptor beta chains from one sample, sequenced in a study of CD8+CD57+ T cells in acquired aplastic anemia. Each CDR3 protein gets one entry after TCRdb re-called the reads with MiXCR. Altogether about 210,000 distinct CDR3 sequences are present, about a third being singletons, with the ten largest covering 1% to 1.3%. Material: sorted CD4+, CD8+, or CD8+CD57+ T cells (not recorded which) from PBMCs. All receptors come from a human donor in good health, serving as a control. Both conserved end residues are part of each CDR3. The D gene is left open where the match is weak. The size entry is marked missing in some rows and otherwise reads once, few, many or a size class.

abundance,j_gene,d_gene,v_gene,CDR3nt,CDR3aa
NA,TRBJ2-7,TRBD1,TRBV25-1,TGTGCCAGCAGTGGGGGGGACAGGGGTTTCTACGAGCAGTACTTC,CASSGGDRGFYEQYF
many,TRBJ1-1,NA,TRBV7-6,TGTGCCAGCAGCTTATCACTGGGGACTGAAGCTTTCTTT,CASSLSLGTEAFF
many,TRBJ2-3,TRBD2,TRBV11-2,TGTGCCAGCAGCTCCAGGGGAGGGACGGGAGGGTTGGTAGATACGCAGTATTTT,CASSSRGGTGGLVDTQYF
NA,TRBJ1-5,NA,TRBV7-8,TGTGCCAGCAGCTCTAGGACAGTTCGGGTTGATAGCAATCGGCCCCAGCATTTT,CASSSRTVRVDSNRPQHF
NA,TRBJ2-7,TRBD2,TRBV20-1,TGCAGTGCTACACTAGCGGGAGGCGACTACGAGCAGTACTTC,CSATLAGGDYEQYF
NA,TRBJ1-3,NA,TRBV5-6,TGTGCCAGCAGCTTGACAGGCTCGAGCTCTGGAAACACCATATATTTT,CASSLTGSSSGNTIYF
few,TRBJ1-6,NA,TRBV30,TGTGCCTGGAGTGTACAAAGCGGGATCCTGGGTTCACCCCTCCACTTT,CAWSVQSGILGSPLHF
few,TRBJ1-4,NA,TRBV5-1,TGCGCCAGCAGCTTGGCCCCAACTAATGAAAAACTGTTTTTT,CASSLAPTNEKLFF
NA,TRBJ1-4,NA,TRBV11-1,TGTGCCAGCAGCCAAATAGGGGGAGCTAATGAAAAACTGTTTTTT,CASSQIGGANEKLFF
many,TRBJ1-5,TRBD1,TRBV19,TGTGCCAGGGCCCCGGGACAGGGGGCCGGACAGCCCCAGCATTTT,CARAPGQGAGQPQHF
many,TRBJ1-1,NA,TRBV5-1,TGCGCCAGCAGCCTGGGCCTGGGACTGAACACTGAAGCTTTCTTT,CASSLGLGLNTEAFF
NA,TRBJ2-6,NA,TRBV6-5,TGTGCCAGCAGTTTAGGGGCAGGGGCCAACGTCCTGACTTTC,CASSLGAGANVLTF
NA,TRBJ2-1,TRBD1,TRBV6-1,TGTGCCAGCAGCTTGGACAGGGAATTCAATGAGCAGTTCTTC,CASSLDREFNEQFF
few,TRBJ2-5,NA,TRBV6-5,TGTGCCAGCAGTTACTCGTCGCAGGGGAGAGAGACCCAGTACTTC,CASSYSSQGRETQYF
many,TRBJ2-7,NA,TRBV4-1,TGCGCCAGCAGCCAGCTGGACAGAGCGGATCGAGAGCAGTACTTC,CASSQLDRADREQYF
once,TRBJ1-6,NA,TRBV13,TGTGCCAGCAGCCTCCAGGACAAGAGCTCCTATAATTCACCCCTCCACTTT,CASSLQDKSSYNSPLHF
NA,TRBJ1-6,NA,TRBV2,TGTGCCAGCAGTGATGGCAGGGTCGGATCACCCCTCCACTTT,CASSDGRVGSPLHF
NA,TRBJ2-2,NA,TRBV7-6,TGTGCCAGCGCGCGAATCACCGGGGAGCTGTTTTTT,CASARITGELFF
NA,TRBJ2-1,TRBD1,TRBV11-2,TGTGCCAGCAGCACGACGGGACAGGGCTATGAGCAGTTCTTC,CASSTTGQGYEQFF
few,TRBJ1-2,NA,TRBV4-1,TGCGCCAGCAGCCAAGCGAGGGAGGATTCCCCTCGGTATGGCTACACCTTC,CASSQAREDSPRYGYTF
many,TRBJ1-2,NA,TRBV12-3/TRBV12-4,TGTGCCAGCAGTTTAACCTGGCTTGGCTACACCTTC,CASSLTWLGYTF
once,TRBJ1-6,NA,TRBV20-1,TGCAGTGCTAGAGATCTATGGCGGGAGGGCAGGTGGGCCCTCCACTTT,CSARDLWREGRWALHF
NA,TRBJ1-5,TRBD1,TRBV20-1,TGCAGTGCTAGCATACAGGGGGCAAGCAATCAGCCCCAGCATTTT,CSASIQGASNQPQHF
NA,TRBJ2-6,TRBD1,TRBV13,TGTGCCAGCAGGCTTGTCCGGGACAGGGCGGTCACTGGGGCCAACGTCCTGACTTTC,CASRLVRDRAVTGANVLTF
many,TRBJ2-7,TRBD1,TRBV19,TGTGCCAGTAGTATCGACAGGGGAGCCGAGCAGTACTTC,CASSIDRGAEQYF
NA,TRBJ2-5,NA,TRBV15,TGTGCCACTCATCCAGGGACAAGGAAGGAAGAGACCCAGTACTTC,CATHPGTRKEETQYF
many,TRBJ2-3,TRBD1,TRBV20-1,TGCAGTGCTACAAACCCAGGGCAGGGGGCTGGAGATACGCAGTATTTT,CSATNPGQGAGDTQYF
many,TRBJ1-3,NA,TRBV2,TGTGCCAGCAGTGTACTACAGGGCACCATATATTTT,CASSVLQGTIYF
many,TRBJ2-7,NA,TRBV27,TGTGCCAGCAACACGTACGGGGACGAGCAGTACTTC,CASNTYGDEQYF
NA,TRBJ2-3,TRBD1,TRBV29-1,TGCAGCGTTGGGGACAGGGAGGCAGATACGCAGTATTTT,CSVGDREADTQYF
many,TRBJ1-5,NA,TRBV19,TGTGCCAGTAGTTGGGCCTCAGATTCGCCCCAGCATTTT,CASSWASDSPQHF
NA,TRBJ1-1,TRBD1,TRBV7-9,TGTGCCAGCAGCGGCCGGGACAGGGGTTTATCAGCTTTCTTT,CASSGRDRGLSAFF
few,TRBJ2-4,NA,TRBV2,TGTGCCAGCAGTCATTTCGGAGACCTAATAGCCAAAAACATTCAGTACTTC,CASSHFGDLIAKNIQYF
many,TRBJ2-1,NA,TRBV2,TGTGCCAGCAGGCCGCTAGCAGGAGAGCAGTTCTTC,CASRPLAGEQFF
NA,TRBJ1-1,NA,TRBV7-8,TGTGCCAGCAAAGACCATTATGCGAACACTGAAGCTTTCTTT,CASKDHYANTEAFF
many,TRBJ1-2,NA,TRBV7-9,TGTGCCAGCAGCAAAAACCGAGGCCTCTATGGCTACACCTTC,CASSKNRGLYGYTF
NA,TRBJ2-5,TRBD2,TRBV5-1,TGCGCCAGCAGCGTCGGGAGGGGCGAAGAGACCCAGTACTTC,CASSVGRGEETQYF
many,TRBJ1-1,NA,TRBV2,TGTGCCAGCAGTGTGGGGGGACGGACTGAAGCTTTCTTT,CASSVGGRTEAFF
NA,TRBJ2-5,TRBD1,TRBV6-1,TGTGCCAGCAGGGTTACGGGACAGCCAAGGGAGACCCAGTACTTC,CASRVTGQPRETQYF
NA,TRBJ2-1,TRBD2,TRBV7-3,TGTGCCAGCAGCTTAAGTAGGTCGGCTAGCGGGGCCGAGCAGTTCTTC,CASSLSRSASGAEQFF